This entry concerns a single TCR beta chain. Sequenced by immunoSEQ multiplex PCR; TCRdb stores in-frame clones only, minus some. The table includes roughly 140,000 clones, 80% to 90% detected once. This CDR3 has 13 residues. The germline V and J ends were trimmed by 5 bases and 8 bases, with 16 bases remaining between them. Per the germline V gene, CDR1 is SQVTM and CDR2 is ANQGSEA. The data stem from a study of blood T cell repertoires in COVID-19. About the study: Acute-phase and convalescent COVID-19 samples originated in the United States, Italy and Spain. The analysed material was cDNA or gDNA that came from T cells, B-cell-depleted T cells, or PBMCs.

The receptor was isolated from a man aged 55 to 70 with active or convalescent COVID-19. The sequenced sample consisted of peripheral blood. This chain connects TRBV29-1 to TRBJ1-5; a weak D match, TRBD1 (6 bases). Written as DNA, the CDR3 is TGCAGCGTTTCCTTGGGGGCCGTGGAGCCCCAGCATTTT. It translates to CSVSLGAVEPQHF.